This T cell receptor beta chain was found in a study of beta chain features in type 1 diabetes. General study results and limits: Junctions at VDJ sites from type 1 diabetes patients had fewer insertions and more deletions. All four CD4+ subsets from Type 1 diabetes patients carried moderately but significantly shorter TCRB CDR3s.

Expressed TCRB transcripts were sequenced, since all the RNA that had been isolated was reverse transcribed. Profiling relied on immunoSEQ multiplex PCR, and the TCRdb table lists in-frame clones only, not all of them. The table shows roughly 290,000 clones, with roughly 15% occurring only once. Of note for this clone: Its specificity is unknown.

Stem cell-like memory, regulatory, central memory and naive CD4+ cells were sorted via CD45RO/CCR7/CD25/CD127/CD95/CD27. In germline, CDR1 is SGDLS, CDR2 YYNGEE. This CDR3 has 14 residues. V lost 0 bases and J lost 9; bases outside the gene matches: 6. The source is a man between 18 and 35 years old with type 1 diabetes. Material for sequencing was naive CD4+ T cells from blood. The chain joins TRBV9 to TRBJ2-1; 7 nucleotides align to TRBD2. CDR3 nucleotides: TGTGCCAGCAGCGTAGGATCGCGGGAGAGTGAGCAGTTCTTC. This encodes CASSVGSRESEQFF.